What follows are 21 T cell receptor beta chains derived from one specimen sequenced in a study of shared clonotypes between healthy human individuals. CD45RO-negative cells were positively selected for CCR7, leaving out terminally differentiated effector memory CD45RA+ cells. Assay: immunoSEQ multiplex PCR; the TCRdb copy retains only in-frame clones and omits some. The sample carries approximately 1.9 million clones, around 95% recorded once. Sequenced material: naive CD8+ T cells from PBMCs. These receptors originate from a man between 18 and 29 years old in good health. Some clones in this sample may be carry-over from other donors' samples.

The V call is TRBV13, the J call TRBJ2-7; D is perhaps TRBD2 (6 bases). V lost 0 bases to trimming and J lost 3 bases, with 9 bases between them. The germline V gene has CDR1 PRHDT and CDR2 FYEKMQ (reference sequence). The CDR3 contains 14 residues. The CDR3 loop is CASSLGSGGYEQYF. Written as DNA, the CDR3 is TGTGCCAGCAGCTTAGGGTCCGGGGGCTACGAGCAGTACTTC.

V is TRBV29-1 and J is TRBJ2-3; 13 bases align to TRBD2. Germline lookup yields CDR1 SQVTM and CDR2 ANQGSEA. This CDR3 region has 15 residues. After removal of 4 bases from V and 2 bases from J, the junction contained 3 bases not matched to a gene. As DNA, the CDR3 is TGCAGCGTTGGACTAGCGGGAGGCTACACAGATACGCAGTATTTT. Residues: CSVGLAGGYTDTQYF.

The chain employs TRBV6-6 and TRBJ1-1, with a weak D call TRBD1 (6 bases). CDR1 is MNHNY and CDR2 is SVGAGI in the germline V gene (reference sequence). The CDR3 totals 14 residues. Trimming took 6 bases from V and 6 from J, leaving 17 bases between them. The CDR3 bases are TGTGCCAGCAGGGAAAGGGGGGCGCGGGCTGAAGCTTTCTTT. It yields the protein CASRERGARAEAFF.

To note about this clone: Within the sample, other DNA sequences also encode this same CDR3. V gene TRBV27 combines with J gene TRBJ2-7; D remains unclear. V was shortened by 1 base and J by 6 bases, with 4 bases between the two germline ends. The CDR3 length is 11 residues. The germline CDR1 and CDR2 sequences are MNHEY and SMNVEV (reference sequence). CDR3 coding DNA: TGTGCCAGCAGTTTATTCGGCGAGCAGTACTTC. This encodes CASSLFGEQYF.

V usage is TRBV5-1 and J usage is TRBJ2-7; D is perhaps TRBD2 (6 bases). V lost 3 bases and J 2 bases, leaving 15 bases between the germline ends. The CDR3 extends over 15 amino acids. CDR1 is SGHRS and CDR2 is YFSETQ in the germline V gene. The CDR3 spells CASSSAEGLAYEQYF. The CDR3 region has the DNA TGCGCCAGCAGCTCGGCGGAGGGATTGGCCTACGAGCAGTACTTC.

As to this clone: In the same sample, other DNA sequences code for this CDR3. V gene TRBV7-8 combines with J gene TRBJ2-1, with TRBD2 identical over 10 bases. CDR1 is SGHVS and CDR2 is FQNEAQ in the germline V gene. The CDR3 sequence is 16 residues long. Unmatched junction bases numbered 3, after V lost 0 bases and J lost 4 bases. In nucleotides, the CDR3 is TGTGCCAGCAGCTTAGCCGGACTAGCGGATTACAATGAGCAGTTCTTC. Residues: CASSLAGLADYNEQFF.

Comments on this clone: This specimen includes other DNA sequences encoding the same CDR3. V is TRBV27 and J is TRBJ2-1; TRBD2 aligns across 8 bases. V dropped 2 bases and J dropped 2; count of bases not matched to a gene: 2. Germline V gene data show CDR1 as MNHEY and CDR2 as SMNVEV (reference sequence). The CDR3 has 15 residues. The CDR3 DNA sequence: TGTGCCAGCAGTTTAGCGGGAGGAACCTACAATGAGCAGTTCTTC. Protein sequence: CASSLAGGTYNEQFF.

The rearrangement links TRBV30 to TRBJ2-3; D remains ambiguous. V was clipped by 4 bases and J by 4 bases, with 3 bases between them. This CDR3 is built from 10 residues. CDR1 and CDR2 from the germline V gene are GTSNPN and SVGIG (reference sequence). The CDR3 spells CAWTADTQYF. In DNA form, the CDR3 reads TGTGCCTGGACAGCAGATACGCAGTATTTT.

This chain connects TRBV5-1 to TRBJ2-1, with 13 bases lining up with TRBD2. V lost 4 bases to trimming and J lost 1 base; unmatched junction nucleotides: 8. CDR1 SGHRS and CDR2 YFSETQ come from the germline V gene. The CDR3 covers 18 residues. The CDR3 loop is CASSLVGLAGVSYNEQFF. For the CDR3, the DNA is TGCGCCAGCAGCCTTGTTGGACTAGCGGGAGTGTCCTACAATGAGCAGTTCTTC.

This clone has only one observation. In DNA, the CDR3 is TGTGCCAGCAGCCAAGGCTACGAGCAGTACTTC. It yields the protein CASSQGYEQYF. This chain joins TRBV5-4 and TRBJ2-7; D gene ambiguous. V shed 4 bases and J shed 3 bases, with 5 bases lying between them. The CDR3 is 11 amino acids. CDR1 is SGHNT and CDR2 is YYREEE in the germline V gene (reference sequence).

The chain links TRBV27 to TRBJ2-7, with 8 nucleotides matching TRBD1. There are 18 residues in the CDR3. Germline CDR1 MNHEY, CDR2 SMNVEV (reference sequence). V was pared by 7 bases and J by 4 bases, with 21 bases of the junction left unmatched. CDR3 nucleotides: TGTGCCAGCACCCAAGGGGCTCTAAAAGGACAGGGTGTATACGAGCAGTACTTC. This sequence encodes CASTQGALKGQGVYEQYF.

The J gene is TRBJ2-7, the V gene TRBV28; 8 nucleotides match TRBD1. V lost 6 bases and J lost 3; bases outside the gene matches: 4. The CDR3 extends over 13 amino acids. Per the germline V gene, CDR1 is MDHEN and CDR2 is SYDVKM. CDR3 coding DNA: TGTGCCAGCAGATTCGACAGGGGCTACGAGCAGTACTTC. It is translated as CASRFDRGYEQYF. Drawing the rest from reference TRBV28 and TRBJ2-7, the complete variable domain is DVKVTQSSRYLVKRTGEKVFLECVQDMDHENMFWYRQDPGLGLRLIYFSYDVKMKEKGDIPEGYSVSREKKERFSLILESASTNQTSMYLCASRFDRGYEQYFGPGTRLTVT.

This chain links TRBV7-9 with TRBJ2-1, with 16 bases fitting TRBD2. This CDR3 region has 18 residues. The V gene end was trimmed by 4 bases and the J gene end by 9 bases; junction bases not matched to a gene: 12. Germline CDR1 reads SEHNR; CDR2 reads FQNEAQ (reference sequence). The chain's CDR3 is CASSSPGTSGRAGSEQFF. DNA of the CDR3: TGTGCCAGCAGCTCTCCTGGGACTAGCGGGAGGGCGGGGAGTGAGCAGTTCTTC.

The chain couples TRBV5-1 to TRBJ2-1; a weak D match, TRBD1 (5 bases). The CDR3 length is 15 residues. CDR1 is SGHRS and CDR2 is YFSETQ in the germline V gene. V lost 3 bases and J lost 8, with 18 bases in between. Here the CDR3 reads CASSSRVIPADEQFF. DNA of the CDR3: TGCGCCAGCAGCTCCAGGGTTATCCCTGCGGATGAGCAGTTCTTC.

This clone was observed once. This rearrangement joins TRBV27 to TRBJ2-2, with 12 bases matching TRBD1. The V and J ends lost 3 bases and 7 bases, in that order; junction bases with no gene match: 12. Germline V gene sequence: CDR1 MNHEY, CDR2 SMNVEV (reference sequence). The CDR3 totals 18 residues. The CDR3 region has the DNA TGTGCCAGCAGTTTTGGCCCACTCGGGACAGGGGGCCACGGGGAGCTGTTTTTT. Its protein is CASSFGPLGTGGHGELFF.

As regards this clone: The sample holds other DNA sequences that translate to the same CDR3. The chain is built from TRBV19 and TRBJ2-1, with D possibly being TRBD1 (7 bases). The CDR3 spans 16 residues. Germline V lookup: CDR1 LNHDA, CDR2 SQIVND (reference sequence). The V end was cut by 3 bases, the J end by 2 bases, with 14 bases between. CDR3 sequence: CASSIRTGGTYNEQFF. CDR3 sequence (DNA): TGTGCCAGTAGTATTCGGACAGGCGGGACCTACAATGAGCAGTTCTTC. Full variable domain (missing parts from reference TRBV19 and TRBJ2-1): DGGITQSPKYLFRKEGQNVTLSCEQNLNHDAMYWYRQDPGQGLRLIYYSQIVNDFQKGDIAEGYSVSREKKESFPLTVTSAQKNPTAFYLCASSIRTGGTYNEQFFGPGTRLTVL.

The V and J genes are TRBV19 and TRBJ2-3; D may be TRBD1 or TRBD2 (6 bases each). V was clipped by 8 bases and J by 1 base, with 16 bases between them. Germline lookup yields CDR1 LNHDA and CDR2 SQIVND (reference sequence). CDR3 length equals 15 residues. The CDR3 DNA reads TGTGCCAGTCGCAACGCGGGACACCGCACAGATACGCAGTATTTT. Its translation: CASRNAGHRTDTQYF.

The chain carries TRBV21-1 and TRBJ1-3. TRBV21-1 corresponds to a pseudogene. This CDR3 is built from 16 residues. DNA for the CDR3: TGTGCCAGCAGCAAAGTTTGGGGGTTCTCTGGAAACACCATATATTTT. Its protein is CASSKVWGFSGNTIYF.

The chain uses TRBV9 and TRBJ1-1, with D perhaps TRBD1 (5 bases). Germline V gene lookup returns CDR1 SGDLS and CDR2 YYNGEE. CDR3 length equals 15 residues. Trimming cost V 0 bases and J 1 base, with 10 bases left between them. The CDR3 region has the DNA TGTGCCAGCAGCGTAGAGTGGGGGACGAACACTGAAGCTTTCTTT. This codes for CASSVEWGTNTEAFF.

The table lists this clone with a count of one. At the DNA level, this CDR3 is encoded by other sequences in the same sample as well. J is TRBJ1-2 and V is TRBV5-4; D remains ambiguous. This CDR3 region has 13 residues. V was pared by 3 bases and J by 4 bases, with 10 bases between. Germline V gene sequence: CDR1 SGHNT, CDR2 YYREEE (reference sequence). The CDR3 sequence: CASSSDEGYGYTF. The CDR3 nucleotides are TGTGCCAGCAGCTCGGATGAGGGCTATGGCTACACCTTC.

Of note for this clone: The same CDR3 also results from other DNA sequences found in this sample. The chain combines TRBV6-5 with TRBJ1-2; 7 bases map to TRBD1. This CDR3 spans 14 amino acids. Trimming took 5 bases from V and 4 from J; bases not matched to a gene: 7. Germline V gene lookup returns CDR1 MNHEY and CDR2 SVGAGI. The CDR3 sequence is CASSPRTGSYGYTF. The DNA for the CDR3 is TGTGCCAGCAGTCCTCGGACAGGAAGCTATGGCTACACCTTC.